This entry is about one T cell receptor beta chain. The CDR3 runs to 14 residues. V was cut by 3 bases and J by 6 bases, with 14 bases left in between. CDR1 is SGDLS and CDR2 is YYNGEE in the germline V gene. This sample is part of a study of blood T cell repertoires in COVID-19. Study-level information: Italy, Spain and the United States were the sources of the convalescent and acute COVID-19 samples.

In the original processing: Researchers report that nucleated cell counts were estimated from reference gene primer amplification. Sequenced by immunoSEQ multiplex PCR; TCRdb stores in-frame clones only, minus some. The DNA was the basis for D and trimming; V, J and clone size are from that table. Found here are about 440,000 clones, approximately 90% of them singletons; the top ten hold roughly an eighth. The Seattle patients, enrolled during active infection, were followed longitudinally. This chain links TRBV9 with TRBJ2-3; no definite D call. Source material: peripheral blood. This TCR derives from a woman aged 45-60 years with COVID-19, enrolled during active disease. This CDR3 reads CASSGSPFEDTQYF. The CDR3 DNA follows: TGTGCCAGCAGCGGGTCACCTTTTGAGGATACGCAGTATTTT.